The next 3 T cell receptor beta chains were all read from a single sample in a study of regulatory T cells in long-lasting Graves disease. Specified time point: persistent/refractory GD, antithyroid drugs over 5 years with positive TRAb. Generation of the TCR library employed RNA extracted from PBMCs. Construction of the TCR beta libraries employed iRepertoire HTBI primers in conjunction with Arm-PCR of CDR3 regions. TCRdb used MiXCR to reprocess the multiplex PCR reads, holding one entry per CDR3 protein. This table holds almost 350,000 distinct CDR3 sequences, about 18% found once. Sequenced material: peripheral blood mononuclear cells (PBMCs), taken when the disease was refractory, from a patient treated with antithyroid drugs. These receptor sequences come from a female donor with Graves disease.

As DNA, the CDR3 is TGTGCCAGCAGCCCGGGACAGAACAACTATGGCTACACCTTC. Protein sequence: CASSPGQNNYGYTF. The chain employs TRBV7-9 and TRBJ1-2, with 7 positions matching TRBD1. CDR3 length: 14 residues. V trimming: 5 bases; J trimming: 2 bases; junction bases outside the gene matches: 5. Germline V gene sequence: CDR1 SEHNR, CDR2 FQNEAQ (reference sequence).

V gene TRBV7-9 combines with J gene TRBJ2-5; 14 bases align to TRBD2. Gene TRBJ2-4 matches the end of the DNA better, so the J call may be wrong. Germline V gene lookup returns CDR1 SEHNR and CDR2 FQNEAQ (reference sequence). The CDR3 runs to 15 residues. CDR3 bases: TGTGCCAGCAGCCTCGGGACTAGCGGGAGTAACATTCAGTACTTC. Amino acid sequence: CASSLGTSGSNIQYF.

This clonotype was counted ten times or more. The chain uses TRBV12-3 or TRBV12-4 and TRBJ1-4; D ambiguous. CDR3 length equals 13 residues. The V and J ends lost 2 bases and 6 bases respectively, with 7 bases between them. The CDR3 reads CASSLRTDEKLFF. The CDR3 nucleotides read TGTGCCAGCAGTTTACGCACAGATGAAAAACTGTTTTTT.